This TCR beta chain stems from a study of blood T cell repertoires in COVID-19. Original processing methods: Cell counts per sample came from amplifying reference gene primers. Profiled with immunoSEQ multiplex PCR; TCRdb holds only in-frame clones, not every one. V, J and clone size are taken as reported in that table, and D and trimming were inferred from the DNA itself. This table holds a few hundred thousand clones, around 85% found once. The table lists this clone with a few counts. The clonotype originates from a man in his sixties with acute or convalescent COVID-19. Sequenced: peripheral blood.

The CDR3 here is CASSSTGLYNSPLHF. CDR3 sequence (DNA): TGTGCCAGCAGCTCGACAGGGCTCTATAATTCACCCCTCCACTTT. The rearrangement uses TRBV7-6 and TRBJ1-6, with 7 bases lining up with TRBD1. Germline CDR1 reads SGHVS; CDR2 reads FNYEAQ. The CDR3 has 15 amino acids. V dropped 4 bases and J dropped 3; count of bases not matched to a gene: 3.